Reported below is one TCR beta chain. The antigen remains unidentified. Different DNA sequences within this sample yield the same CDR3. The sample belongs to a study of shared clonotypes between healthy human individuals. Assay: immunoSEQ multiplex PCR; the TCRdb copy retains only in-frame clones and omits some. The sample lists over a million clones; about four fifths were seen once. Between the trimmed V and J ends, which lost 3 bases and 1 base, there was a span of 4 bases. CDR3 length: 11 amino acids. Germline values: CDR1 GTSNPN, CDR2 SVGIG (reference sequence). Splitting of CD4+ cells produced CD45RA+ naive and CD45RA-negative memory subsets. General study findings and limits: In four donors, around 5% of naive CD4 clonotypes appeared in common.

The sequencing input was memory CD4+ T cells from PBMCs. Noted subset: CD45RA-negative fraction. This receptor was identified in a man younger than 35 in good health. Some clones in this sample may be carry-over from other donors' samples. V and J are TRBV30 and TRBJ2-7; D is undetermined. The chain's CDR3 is CAWRHSYEQYF. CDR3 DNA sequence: TGTGCCTGGAGACATTCCTACGAGCAGTACTTC.